The sample holds many counts of the clone carrying this T cell receptor (beta chain). No antigen is known for it. Trimming left V 3 bases short and J 0 bases short, with 21 bases between. The CDR3 sequence is 18 residues long. Germline CDR1 MDHEN, CDR2 SYDVKM. This sample is drawn from a study of response to subunit inactivated influenza vaccine. TCRdb reprocessed the RT-PCR reads with MiXCR, giving one entry per CDR3 protein. The sample has roughly 700,000 distinct CDR3 sequences, over 11% seen once. General study findings and limits: Only a handful of new T cells, the authors suggested, are recruited with each seasonal influenza vaccination.

The rearrangement uses TRBV28 and TRBJ2-7, with TRBD2 as a possible D gene (6 bases). The clonotype comes from a man aged 45 to 65 who received an inactivated influenza vaccine. The sequences come from PBMCs from blood, collected about 14 days before vaccination. CDR3 loop: CASSFLVDGSGISYEQYF. In nucleotides, the CDR3 is TGTGCCAGCAGTTTTCTTGTGGATGGTAGCGGCATCTCCTACGAGCAGTACTTC.